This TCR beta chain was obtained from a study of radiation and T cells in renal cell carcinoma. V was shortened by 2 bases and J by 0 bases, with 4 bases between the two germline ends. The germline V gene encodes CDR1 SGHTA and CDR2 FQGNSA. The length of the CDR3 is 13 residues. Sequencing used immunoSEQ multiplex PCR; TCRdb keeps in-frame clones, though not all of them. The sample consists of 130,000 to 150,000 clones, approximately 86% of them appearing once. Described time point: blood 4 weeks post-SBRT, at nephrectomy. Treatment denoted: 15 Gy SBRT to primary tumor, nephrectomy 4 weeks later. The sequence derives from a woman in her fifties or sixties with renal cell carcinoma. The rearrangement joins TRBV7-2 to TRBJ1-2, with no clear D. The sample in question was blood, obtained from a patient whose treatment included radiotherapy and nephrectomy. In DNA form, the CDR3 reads TGTGCCAGCAGCTTACAGTCTAACTATGGCTACACCTTC. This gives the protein CASSLQSNYGYTF.